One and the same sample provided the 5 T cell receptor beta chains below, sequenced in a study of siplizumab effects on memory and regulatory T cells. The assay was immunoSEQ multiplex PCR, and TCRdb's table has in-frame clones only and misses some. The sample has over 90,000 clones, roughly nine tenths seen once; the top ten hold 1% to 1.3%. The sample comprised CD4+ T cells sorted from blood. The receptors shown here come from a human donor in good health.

The CDR3: CSVEDRVRDRGADTQYF. The CDR3 DNA reads TGCAGCGTTGAAGATAGAGTACGGGACAGGGGTGCAGATACGCAGTATTTT. The J gene is TRBJ2-3, the V gene TRBV29-1; 10 bases align to TRBD1. The junction had 10 bases not matched to a gene; V was cut back by 0 bases and J by 4 bases. In germline, CDR1 is SQVTM, CDR2 ANQGSEA. The CDR3 is 17 amino acids.

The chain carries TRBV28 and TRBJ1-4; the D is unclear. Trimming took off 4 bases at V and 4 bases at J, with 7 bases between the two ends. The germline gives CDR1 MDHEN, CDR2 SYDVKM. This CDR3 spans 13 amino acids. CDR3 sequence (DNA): TGTGCCAGCAGTTCGTCCTATAATGAAAAACTGTTTTTT. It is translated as CASSSSYNEKLFF.

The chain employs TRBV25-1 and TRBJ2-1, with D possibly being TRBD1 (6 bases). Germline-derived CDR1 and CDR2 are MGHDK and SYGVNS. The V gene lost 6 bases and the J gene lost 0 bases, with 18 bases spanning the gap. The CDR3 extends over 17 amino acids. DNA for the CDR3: TGTGCCAGCAGCCCCAGCCCCGGACAGAGCTCCTACAATGAGCAGTTCTTC. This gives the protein CASSPSPGQSSYNEQFF.

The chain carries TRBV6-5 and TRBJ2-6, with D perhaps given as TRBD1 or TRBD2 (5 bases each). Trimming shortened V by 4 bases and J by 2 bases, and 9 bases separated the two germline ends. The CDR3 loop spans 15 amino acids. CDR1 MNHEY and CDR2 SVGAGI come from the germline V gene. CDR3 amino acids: CASSSGRAGANVLTF. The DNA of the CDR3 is TGTGCCAGCAGTTCAGGGAGAGCTGGGGCCAACGTCCTGACTTTC.

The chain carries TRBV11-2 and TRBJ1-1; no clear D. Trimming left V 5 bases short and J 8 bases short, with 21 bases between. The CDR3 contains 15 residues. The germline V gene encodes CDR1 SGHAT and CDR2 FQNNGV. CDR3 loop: CASSPRTQGYKEAFF. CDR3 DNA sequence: TGTGCCAGCAGCCCCCGGACGCAAGGATACAAAGAAGCTTTCTTT.